These 2 T cell receptor beta chains were sequenced from one sample in a study of T cell repertoires in cytomegalovirus infection. These receptors lack a known antigen. TCRdb itself ran the reads through MiXCR, one entry per CDR3 protein. Of around 750,000 distinct CDR3 sequences in the sample, about 33% were seen once. The specimen was cultured CD8+ T cells from PBMCs, collected from culture after CMV antigen stimulation. These receptors all stem from a human donor in good health (CMV status not recorded). Some clones in this sample may be carry-over from other donors' samples.

The rearrangement links TRBV29-1 to TRBJ1-2, with D perhaps TRBD1 (6 bases). Trimming pared 0 bases from V and 1 base from J, leaving 15 bases between. The CDR3 has 16 residues. Germline-derived CDR1 and CDR2 are SQVTM and ANQGSEA. DNA of the CDR3: TGCAGCGTTGAAGAGTGGGCAGGGGATTATAACTATGGCTACACCTTC. This gives the protein CSVEEWAGDYNYGYTF.

This clonotype was counted ten times or more. The chain employs TRBV7-6 and TRBJ1-2, with a tentative D call TRBD1 (5 bases). This CDR3 has 17 amino acids. V was cut by 5 bases and J by 8 bases, with 27 bases left in between. CDR1 is SGHVS, CDR2 FNYEAQ, per germline. The CDR3, as DNA: TGTGCCAGCAGCCCGGGGCCAGGAGTAAGGCCGTCAGGGGGCTACACCTTC. The encoded protein is CASSPGPGVRPSGGYTF.